This TCR beta chain was found in a study of low-dose radiotherapy and immunotherapy resistance in tumors. About the research overall: Cyclophosphamide infusions of 200 mg/m2 came every two weeks, one day before radiation-immunotherapy.

Patients eligible had advanced solid tumors without tumor-infiltrating lymphocytes. TRAV- and TRBV-specific primers were used for first-strand cDNA, which covered alpha and beta chains. A roughly 20-cycle PCR with a constant-region primer and V-primer adapter amplified TCRs. The isolated mRNA underwent amplification through in vitro transcription. A single record per CDR3 protein comes from TCRdb applying MiXCR to the reads. The sample holds 12,000 or so distinct CDR3 sequences; under 85% are singletons and the top ten take about 3%. This clonotype was sampled from a human donor with advanced metastatic prostate, ovarian, gallbladder or colorectal cancer (not recorded which). This table probably holds off-target reads from a library built for another chain.

In DNA, the CDR3 is TGTGCCAGCAGCCTAGGACAGGAAGCGAACACCGGGGAGCTGTTTTTT. It specifies CASSLGQEANTGELFF. The chain combines TRBV9 with TRBJ2-2, with 7 bases matching TRBD1. The V gene's germline CDR1 is SGDLS and CDR2 YYNGEE. Trimming cost V 4 bases and J 0 bases; bases outside gene matches: 6. This CDR3 comprises 16 residues.